This T cell receptor (beta chain) was retrieved from a study of technical replicates of blood from several donors. Here immunoSEQ multiplex PCR was the method, and the copy in TCRdb shows in-frame clones only, minus some. The sample has about 88,000 clones; around 94% are singletons. Germline V lookup: CDR1 SEHNR, CDR2 FQNEAQ (reference sequence). The CDR3 is made up of 14 amino acids. V trimming: 1 base; J trimming: 2 bases; junction bases outside the gene matches: 0. V is TRBV7-9 and J is TRBJ1-2; 8 bases are a match to TRBD1. This clonotype was obtained from a human donor in good health. Sequencing input: T cells isolated from PBMCs. In nucleotides, the CDR3 is TGTGCCAGCAGCTTAGGGACAGGGAACTATGGCTACACCTTC. Translated, it gives CASSLGTGNYGYTF.